Following are 28 T cell receptor beta chains from one sample sequenced in a study of tissue T cells after allogeneic stem cell transplantation (dated by TCRdb to 2021 to 2024). This specimen's time point label, interpreted: mouse harvest day 14 after allogeneic transplant. Mouse grafts consisting of 10^7 T-cell-depleted bone marrow cells combined with 10^6 splenic CD5+ T cells were administered by tail vein injection. Library generation was performed with the immunoSEQ multiplex PCR assay. TCRdb took over this immuneACCESS table, retaining in-frame rearrangements with V and J assigned. Such tables are incomplete; in checked studies, under half of the missing clones stem from an unresolved V gene, and the remainder is unexplained. In this sample the table shows 4,800 or so clones, around a third of which occur a single time. The ten most abundant clones make up 6.5% to 8% of the sample. The sample consisted of skin. These TCRs come from a female BALB/c mouse given C57BL/6 T cells with graft-versus-host disease after an allogeneic hematopoietic cell transplant.

For this clone: It may be a read error: a sequence one base away is much more abundant. Mouse gene names apply. The read comes to an end 1 residue before the CDR3 does, leaving the germline J gene to fill in the end. The chain joins TRBV15 to TRBJ1-1, with 10 bases aligning to TRBD1. CDR3 length equals 13 residues. J lost 5 bases, V lost 5 bases, and 2 bases had no gene match. Germline V gives CDR1 SGHND, CDR2 FRSKSL. The CDR3 is CASSPGQGTEVFF. Incomplete CDR3 DNA: TGTGCCAGCAGTCCGGGACAGGGGACAGAAGTCTTC.

As concerns this clone: Gene and germline names: mouse. The read comes to an end 1 residue before the CDR3 does, leaving the germline J gene to fill in the end. The rearrangement links TRBV19 to TRBJ2-5, with D possibly matching TRBD2 (5 bases). V shed 0 bases and J shed 3 bases, with 8 bases lying between them. The length of the CDR3 is 14 residues. The germline CDR1 and CDR2 sequences are FNHDT and SITEND (reference sequence). The CDR3 protein is CASSIEWGQDTQYF. The DNA read from the CDR3 is TGTGCCAGCAGTATAGAGTGGGGACAAGACACCCAGTAC.

For this clone: Mouse gene names and germline throughout. Read sequence stops 1 residue before the CDR3 end, and the germline J gene provides the missing end. The chain uses TRBV12-1 and TRBJ2-3, with 9 nucleotides matching TRBD2. The ends lost 4 bases at V and 0 bases at J; junction bases unmatched: 7. This CDR3 contains 16 residues. Germline V gene data show CDR1 as SGHSN and CDR2 as HYEKVE. The CDR3 bases that were read are TGTGCCAGCTCCCAACTGGGGGGCGCGAGTGCAGAAACGCTGTAT. As protein: CASSQLGGASAETLY. In full, the CDR3 is CASSQLGGASAETLYF.

On this clone itself: Mouse gene names and germline throughout. Coverage ceases 1 residue before the CDR3 finishes, and the germline J gene fills in the end. V and J are TRBV12-1 and TRBJ1-3; 10 bases agree with TRBD1. The CDR3 spans 16 residues. V trimming: 1 base; J trimming: 3 bases; junction bases outside the gene matches: 5. Germline V CDR1 and CDR2: SGHSN, HYEKVE. The CDR3 sequence: CASSLLGQGLGNTLYF. The part of the CDR3 DNA that was read is TGTGCCAGCTCTCTTCTGGGACAGGGGCTTGGAAATACGCTCTAT.

This clone was counted between two and nine times. Any gene name here is a mouse gene name. From the germline J gene comes the end of the CDR3, since the read stops 1 residue before it. The J gene is TRBJ2-4, the V gene TRBV26, with 7 positions matching TRBD1. Trimming took 0 bases from V and 5 from J; bases not matched to a gene: 11. The germline V gene has CDR1 KGHPV and CDR2 FQNQEV (reference sequence). The CDR3 consists of 17 residues. CDR3 bases read: TGTGCCAGCAGTCTGTCGACAGCGACAGGGAGGGGAAACACCTTGTAC. Protein: CASSLSTATGRGNTLY. The CDR3 in full is CASSLSTATGRGNTLYF. Combining the CDR3 with reference TRBV26 and TRBJ2-4 gives the whole variable domain NSKVIQTPRYLVKGQGQKAKMRCIPEKGHPVVFWYQQNKNNEFKFLINFQNQEVLQQIDMTEKRFSAECPSNSPCSLEIQSSEAGDSALYLCASSLSTATGRGNTLYFGAGTRLSVL.

Worth noting for this clone: The genes and germline here are from mouse. Read coverage stops 1 residue before the CDR3 terminus; the germline J gene supplies the remainder. The V call is TRBV3, the J call TRBJ2-1; D could derive from TRBD1 or TRBD2 (5 bases each). Germline lookup yields CDR1 SNHLY and CDR2 FYNGKV (reference sequence). V was cut by 5 bases and J by 6 bases, with 11 bases left in between. The CDR3 consists of 13 residues. Incomplete CDR3 DNA: TGTGCCAGCAGCCCGCGGGGGAGTGCTGAGCAGTTC. Protein: CASSPRGSAEQF. The CDR3 as a whole reads CASSPRGSAEQFF.

This clone was recorded a few times. The listed genes are named as in mouse. From the germline J gene comes the end of the CDR3, since the read stops 1 residue before it. V is TRBV26 and J is TRBJ1-1, with 9 bases identical to TRBD1. Trimming at V came to 4 bases and at J to 4 bases, leaving 1 base not matched to a gene. CDR3 length: 13 amino acids. Germline loops: CDR1 KGHPV, CDR2 FQNQEV (reference sequence). The part of the CDR3 DNA that was read is TGTGCCAGCAGTCCGGACAGGGGCACAGAAGTCTTC. Translated, it gives CASSPDRGTEVF. The CDR3 in its entirety is CASSPDRGTEVFF.

By share of the sample, this clone is medium-sized. The gene names given are mouse names. With the read ending 1 residue before the CDR3 end, the germline J gene is used to fill in that end. The chain couples TRBV26 to TRBJ1-1; D is uncertain. The V gene's germline CDR1 is KGHPV and CDR2 FQNQEV (reference sequence). V lost 0 bases to trimming and J lost 6 bases, with 5 bases between them. The CDR3 is 12 residues long. The covered CDR3 bases are TGTGCCAGCAGTCTGTCGGGGTCAGAAGTCTTC. Translation: CASSLSGSEVF. The full-length CDR3 reads as CASSLSGSEVFF.

This clone was seen more than once but under ten times. Gene names and germline match the mouse. The read terminates 1 residue ahead of where the CDR3 ends, so the germline J gene completes it. The chain links TRBV1 to TRBJ2-4; 8 bases line up with TRBD1. The CDR3 is 17 amino acids. Trimming cost V 6 bases and J 1 base; bases outside gene matches: 12. CDR1 and CDR2 from the germline V gene are NSQYPW and LRSPGD (reference sequence). CDR3 DNA, as far as it was read: TGCACCTGCAGGGCTCGGGACAGGAGGGAGGGTCAAAACACCTTGTAC. The encoded protein is CTCRARDRREGQNTLY. The complete CDR3 reads CTCRARDRREGQNTLYF.

In regard to this clone: Gene labels here are mouse ones. The CDR3 loop is CASSPDWRQNTLYF. CDR3 bases read: TGTGCAAGCAGCCCAGACTGGCGTCAAAACACCTTGTAC. The rearrangement links TRBV16 to TRBJ2-4; the D gene is possibly TRBD2 (6 bases). The observed sequence ends 1 residue before the CDR3 terminus, with the missing tail filled in from the germline J gene. Between the trimmed V and J ends, which lost 5 bases and 1 base, there was a span of 10 bases. Looked up from germline, CDR1 is SGHSA and CDR2 is FRNQAP. The CDR3 consists of 14 residues. Combining the CDR3 with reference TRBV16 and TRBJ2-4 gives the whole variable domain NAGVIQTPRHKVTGKGQEATLWCEPISGHSAVFWYRQTIVQGLEFLTYFRNQAPIDDSGMPKERFSAQMPNQSHSTLKIQSTQPQDSAVYLCASSPDWRQNTLYFGAGTRLSVL.

This clone has a handful of counts. Mouse gene names and germline throughout. The read stops 1 residue short of the end of the CDR3; the missing end is completed from the germline J gene. The rearrangement uses TRBV29 and TRBJ1-1; 7 nucleotides line up with TRBD1. CDR3 length: 14 residues. V shed 3 bases, J shed 1 base, and the junction held 2 bases outside the gene matches. CDR1 and CDR2 (germline): MSHET, SYDVDS. Incomplete CDR3 DNA: TGTGCTAGCAGTTTCCGGGACAGAAACACAGAAGTCTTC. It translates to CASSFRDRNTEVF. The entire CDR3 is CASSFRDRNTEVFF.

This clone is labeled as medium-sized. The genes are named according to mouse. The CDR3 goes on 1 residue after the read ends, and that part is filled in from the germline J gene. This sequence joins TRBV4 and TRBJ2-3; 7 nucleotides align to TRBD2. CDR1 is LGHDT, CDR2 YNNKQL, per germline (reference sequence). The ends lost 4 bases at V and 1 base at J; junction bases unmatched: 5. CDR3 size: 15 residues. The CDR3 here is CASSFGLAGAETLYF. The CDR3 DNA, read in part, is TGTGCCAGCAGCTTCGGACTGGCGGGTGCAGAAACGCTGTAT.

A remark on this clone: Germline and genes: mouse. The CDR3 spells CASSLGGRVFF. The DNA read from the CDR3 is TGTGCCAGCAGTTTAGGAGGGCGAGTCTTC. The chain employs TRBV15 and TRBJ1-1; D uncertain. The CDR3 end is not reached by the read, which stops 1 residue before it; the germline J gene fills it in. This CDR3 contains 11 residues. In germline, CDR1 is SGHND, CDR2 FRSKSL. The V end lost 1 base, the J end lost 10 bases, and 7 bases lay between the germline ends.

Comment on this clone: Gene names denote mouse genes. The read is 1 residue too short to cover the CDR3 end, so that end is filled in from the germline J gene. V usage is TRBV3 and J usage is TRBJ1-5; D is unresolved. Germline V gene sequence: CDR1 SNHLY, CDR2 FYNGKV (reference sequence). V was cut by 1 base and J by 4 bases, with 5 bases left in between. CDR3 size: 13 residues. The CDR3: CASSLGGNQAPLF. CDR3 bases read: TGTGCCAGCAGCTTAGGGGGAAACCAGGCTCCGCTT.

A remark on this clone: Mouse germline and gene names are used. The DNA ends 1 residue before the CDR3 does, and the rest of the CDR3 is filled in from the germline J gene. The chain uses TRBV1 and TRBJ1-5; D call uncertain. Germline assignment: CDR1 NSQYPW and CDR2 LRSPGD (reference sequence). The ends were cut back, 3 bases at V and 4 bases at J, with 4 bases in the middle. The length of the CDR3 is 12 residues. CDR3 bases read: TGCACCTGCAGTGCGCAAAACCAGGCTCCGCTT. Its translation: CTCSAQNQAPL. The complete CDR3 reads CTCSAQNQAPLF.

This clone is medium-sized (0.01 to 0.1%) in the sample. Here the gene names and germline are mouse. The missing CDR3 end, 1 residue past where the read stops, is filled in from the germline J gene. This chain connects TRBV13-2 to TRBJ1-2; the D is unclear. Germline V CDR1 and CDR2: NNHNN, SYGAGS (reference sequence). This CDR3 is 12 amino acids long. V lost 5 bases, J lost 1 base, and 6 bases lay in between. CDR3: CASGSGNSDYTF. Partial CDR3 DNA: TGTGCCAGCGGGTCAGGAAACTCCGACTACACC.

The table lists this clone with a few counts. Mouse gene names and germline throughout. Coverage ceases 1 residue before the CDR3 finishes, and the germline J gene fills in the end. This chain joins TRBV16 and TRBJ2-4; possibly TRBD1 or TRBD2 for D (5 bases each). This CDR3 region has 15 residues. V was shortened by 1 base and J by 2 bases, with 10 bases between the two germline ends. Germline CDR1 and CDR2: SGHSA and FRNQAP. The CDR3 loop reads CASSLVRGPQNTLYF. The CDR3 bases that were read are TGTGCAAGCAGCTTAGTAAGGGGACCTCAAAACACCTTGTAC.

As for this clone: Mouse gene names apply. CDR3 sequence reads: CAWSLESGGARNTLYF. The sequenced CDR3 bases are TGTGCCTGGAGTCTAGAATCTGGGGGGGCGCGCAACACCTTGTAC. The chain uses TRBV31 and TRBJ2-4, with TRBD2 matching over 10 bases. The read ends 1 residue early relative to the CDR3; the germline J gene fills the gap. The CDR3 runs to 16 residues. Germline assignment: CDR1 GKSSPN and CDR2 SITVG. After removal of 0 bases from V and 6 bases from J, the junction contained 9 bases not matched to a gene.

On this clone: Gene labels here are mouse ones. The read gets to within 1 residue of the CDR3 end, and the germline J gene fills in the rest. The chain uses TRBV5 and TRBJ1-4; TRBD1 might be the D (6 bases). Trimming shortened V by 3 bases and J by 0 bases, and 8 bases separated the two germline ends. The CDR3 spans 15 residues. Looked up from germline, CDR1 is LGHNA and CDR2 is YNLKQL (reference sequence). The part of the CDR3 DNA that was read is TGTGCCAGCAGCCACACAGGGTTTTCCAACGAAAGATTATTT. Amino acid sequence: CASSHTGFSNERLF. The whole CDR3 is CASSHTGFSNERLFF.

This clone was seen a few times. Gene names are the mouse ones. The missing CDR3 end, 1 residue past where the read stops, is filled in from the germline J gene. V is TRBV1 and J is TRBJ1-1; D is uncertain. Germline values: CDR1 NSQYPW, CDR2 LRSPGD (reference sequence). Between the trimmed V and J ends, which lost 0 bases and 1 base, there was a span of 3 bases. The CDR3 has 13 amino acids. The CDR3 reads CTCSADRNTEVFF. CDR3 bases read: TGCACCTGCAGTGCAGACAGAAACACAGAAGTCTTC.

Worth noting for this clone: The gene symbols are mouse symbols. The read halts 1 residue ahead of the CDR3 end, with the missing end drawn from the germline J gene. V and J are TRBV24 and TRBJ2-7; 9 bases map to TRBD2. Germline CDR1 is KGHTA and CDR2 is FRNEEI. The J segment lost 4 bases and the V segment lost 4 bases, leaving 5 bases of the junction unmatched. This CDR3 is built from 14 residues. This CDR3 is CASSRRTGEYEQYF. The sequenced part of the CDR3 DNA is TGTGCCAGCAGTCGTAGGACTGGGGAATATGAACAGTAC.

The sample holds a few counts of this clone. Gene names follow the mouse nomenclature. With the read ending 1 residue before the CDR3 end, the germline J gene is used to fill in that end. The chain couples TRBV23 to TRBJ2-7; TRBD1, the D gene given by the table, was not confirmed from the DNA. CDR3 length equals 13 residues. Germline lookup yields CDR1 KGHTA and CDR2 FQNQQP. The sequenced part of the CDR3 DNA is TGCTCCAGCAGTCAACAGGTCTCCTATGAACAGTAC. It encodes CSSSQQVSYEQY. The whole CDR3 reads CSSSQQVSYEQYF.

This clone was seen a few times. Germline and genes here are mouse. The CDR3 DNA, read in part, is TGTGCCAGCAGGCAGGGGGTCTATGCTGAGCAGTTC. Residues: CASRQGVYAEQF. The complete CDR3 sequence is CASRQGVYAEQFF. The rearrangement links TRBV19 to TRBJ2-1, with 7 bases fitting TRBD1. The read stops 1 residue short of the end of the CDR3; the missing end is completed from the germline J gene. J gave up 3 bases and V 5 bases, and 2 bases lay outside the gene matches. The CDR3 has 13 residues. Germline V CDR1 and CDR2: FNHDT, SITEND (reference sequence).

Regarding this clone: Gene names are mouse gene names. The missing CDR3 end, 1 residue past where the read stops, is filled in from the germline J gene. The genes are TRBV4 and TRBJ2-7, with a tentative D call TRBD2 (6 bases). The length of the CDR3 is 12 residues. The germline V gene encodes CDR1 LGHDT and CDR2 YNNKQL (reference sequence). The ends were cut back, 6 bases at V and 4 bases at J, with 10 bases in the middle. CDR3 protein: CASRSTGYEQYF. CDR3 DNA (partial): TGTGCCAGCAGGTCTACTGGGTATGAACAGTAC.

This clone is labeled as medium-sized. Mouse names are used for the genes. The read stops 1 residue short of the end of the CDR3; the missing end is completed from the germline J gene. V is TRBV26 and J is TRBJ2-3; D may match TRBD1 or TRBD2 (5 bases each). The CDR3 sequence is 14 residues long. Germline V gene lookup returns CDR1 KGHPV and CDR2 FQNQEV (reference sequence). V was trimmed by 4 bases and J by 3 bases, leaving 11 bases between them. The DNA read from the CDR3 is TGTGCCAGCAGTCAATCCGGGACCGCAGAAACGCTGTAT. Amino acid sequence: CASSQSGTAETLY. The entire CDR3 protein is CASSQSGTAETLYF.

About this clone itself: Any gene name here is a mouse gene name. The read ends 1 residue early relative to the CDR3; the germline J gene fills the gap. This chain joins TRBV12-1 and TRBJ2-5, with 11 positions matching TRBD2. V dropped 3 bases and J dropped 1; count of bases not matched to a gene: 2. The CDR3 runs to 15 residues. The germline CDR1 and CDR2 sequences are SGHSN and HYEKVE. The part of the CDR3 DNA that was read is TGTGCCAGCTCTTCGGACTGGGGGGACCAAGACACCCAGTAC. Encoded protein: CASSSDWGDQDTQY. The whole CDR3 sequence reads CASSSDWGDQDTQYF.

A word on this clone: Genes and germline are mouse. The read gets to within 1 residue of the CDR3 end, and the germline J gene fills in the rest. The chain uses TRBV26 and TRBJ1-2, with a possible D match to TRBD1 (6 bases). Trimming took off 2 bases at V and 3 bases at J, with 7 bases between the two ends. Germline V gene lookup returns CDR1 KGHPV and CDR2 FQNQEV (reference sequence). The CDR3 consists of 13 residues. The CDR3 region is CASSLNRDSDYTF. Partial CDR3 DNA: TGTGCCAGCAGTCTGAACAGGGACTCCGACTACACC.

This clone is medium-sized in the sample. Mouse gene names apply. The read terminates 1 residue before the CDR3 end, so the remaining end is supplied by the germline J gene. V gene TRBV26 combines with J gene TRBJ2-7; perhaps TRBD1 as D (5 bases). V gave up 2 bases and J gave up 4 bases, with 6 bases separating them. CDR3 length: 12 amino acids. Germline lookup yields CDR1 KGHPV and CDR2 FQNQEV (reference sequence). The CDR3 region is CASSLDSYEQYF. The part of the CDR3 DNA that was read is TGTGCCAGCAGTCTGGACAGTTATGAACAGTAC.